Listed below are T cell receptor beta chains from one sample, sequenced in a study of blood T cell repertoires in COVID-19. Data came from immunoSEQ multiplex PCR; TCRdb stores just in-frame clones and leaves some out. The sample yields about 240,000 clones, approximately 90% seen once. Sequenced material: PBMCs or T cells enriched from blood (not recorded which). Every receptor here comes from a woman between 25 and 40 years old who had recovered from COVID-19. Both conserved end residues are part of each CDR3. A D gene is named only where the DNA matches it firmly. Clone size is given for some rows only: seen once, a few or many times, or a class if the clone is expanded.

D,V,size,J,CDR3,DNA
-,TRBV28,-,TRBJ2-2,CASSWARGITGELFF,TGTGCCAGCAGTTGGGCTAGAGGGATCACCGGGGAGCTGTTTTTT
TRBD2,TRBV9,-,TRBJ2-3,CASSGAQASPGEREGYTQYF,TGTGCCAGCAGCGGCGCACAAGCGAGTCCTGGGGAGCGGGAGGGGTATACGCAGTATTTT
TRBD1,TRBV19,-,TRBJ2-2,CASSSSGQGAGELFF,TGTGCCAGTAGTTCCTCGGGACAGGGAGCCGGGGAGCTGTTTTTT
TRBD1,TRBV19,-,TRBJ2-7,CASSMRGDRVHEQYF,TGTGCCAGTAGTATGAGAGGGGACAGGGTCCACGAGCAGTACTTC
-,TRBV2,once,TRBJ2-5,CAGSYGEQETQYF,TGTGCCGGTTCGTACGGAGAACAAGAGACCCAGTACTTC
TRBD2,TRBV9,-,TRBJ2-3,CASSKNQAGIDTQYF,TGTGCCAGCAGCAAAAATCAAGCGGGAATCGATACGCAGTATTTT
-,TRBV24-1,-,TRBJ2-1,CATSGRGSYNEQFF,TGTGCCACCAGTGGGAGGGGCTCCTACAATGAGCAGTTCTTC
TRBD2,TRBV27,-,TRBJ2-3,CASSGGTSGYSTDTQYF,TGTGCCAGCAGTGGGGGGACTAGCGGTTATTCCACAGATACGCAGTATTTT
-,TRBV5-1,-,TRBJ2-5,CASTPPMAGRETQYF,TGCGCCAGCACTCCCCCGATGGCGGGGCGCGAGACCCAGTACTTC
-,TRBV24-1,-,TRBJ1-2,CATSDPDTPYGYTF,TGTGCCACCAGTGACCCAGACACTCCTTATGGCTACACCTTC
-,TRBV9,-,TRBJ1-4,CASSVNRGEKLFF,TGTGCCAGCAGCGTAAATCGGGGAGAGAAACTGTTTTTT
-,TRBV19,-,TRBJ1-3,CASYGRGSRASAIYF,TGTGCCAGTTATGGCAGGGGATCCCGGGCCTCTGCCATATATTTT
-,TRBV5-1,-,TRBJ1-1,CASTRDVNTEAFF,TGCGCCAGCACCAGGGATGTGAACACTGAAGCTTTCTTT
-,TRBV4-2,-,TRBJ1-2,CASSQPGPRDYGYTF,TGTGCCAGCAGCCAGCCCGGGCCGAGGGACTATGGCTACACCTTC
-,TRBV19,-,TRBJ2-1,CASSMRRRSSYNEQFF,TGTGCCAGTAGTATGCGGCGGAGGAGCTCCTACAATGAGCAGTTCTTC
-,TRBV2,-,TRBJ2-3,CASSSTRMETDTQYF,TGTGCCAGCAGCTCAACTAGAATGGAGACAGATACGCAGTATTTT
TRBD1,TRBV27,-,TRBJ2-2,CASSLYGQGTGELFF,TGTGCCAGCAGTTTATACGGACAGGGCACCGGGGAGCTGTTTTTT
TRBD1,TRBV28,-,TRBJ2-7,CASRPGDRGHGEQYF,TGTGCCAGCAGACCGGGCGACAGGGGGCACGGCGAGCAGTACTTC
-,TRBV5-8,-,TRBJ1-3,CASSLDPRASGNTIYF,TGTGCCAGCAGCTTGGACCCCAGGGCATCTGGAAACACCATATATTTT
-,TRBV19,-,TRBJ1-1,CASSPQKYTEAFF,TGTGCCAGTAGTCCACAGAAGTACACTGAAGCTTTCTTT
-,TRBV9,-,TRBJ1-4,CASSVTSATNEKLFF,TGTGCCAGCAGCGTAACCAGTGCAACTAATGAAAAACTGTTTTTT
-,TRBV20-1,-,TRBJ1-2,CSASHSGYTF,TGCAGTGCCTCCCACTCTGGCTACACCTTC
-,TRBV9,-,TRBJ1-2,CASSAGVRHSTGYTF,TGTGCCAGCAGCGCCGGCGTGAGGCACTCGACGGGCTACACCTTC
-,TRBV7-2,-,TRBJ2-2,CAGGATVTAGELFF,TGTGCCGGCGGAGCGACAGTAACCGCCGGGGAGCTGTTTTTT
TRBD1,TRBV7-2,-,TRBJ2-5,CASSLDSGQGLGSQYF,TGTGCCAGCAGCTTAGATTCGGGACAGGGGTTGGGGTCCCAGTACTTC
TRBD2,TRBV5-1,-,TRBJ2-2,CASRVTSGNTGELFF,TGCGCCAGCAGGGTCACTAGCGGGAACACCGGGGAGCTGTTTTTT
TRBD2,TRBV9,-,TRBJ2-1,CASSPRGTSFYNEQFF,TGTGCCAGCAGCCCCCGTGGGACTAGCTTTTACAATGAGCAGTTCTTC
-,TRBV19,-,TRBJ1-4,CASSINPTGKLFF,TGTGCCAGTAGTATCAACCCTACCGGAAAACTGTTTTTT
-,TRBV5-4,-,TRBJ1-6,CASSLEGHGGPLHF,TGTGCCAGCAGCTTGGAAGGGCACGGGGGACCCCTCCACTTT